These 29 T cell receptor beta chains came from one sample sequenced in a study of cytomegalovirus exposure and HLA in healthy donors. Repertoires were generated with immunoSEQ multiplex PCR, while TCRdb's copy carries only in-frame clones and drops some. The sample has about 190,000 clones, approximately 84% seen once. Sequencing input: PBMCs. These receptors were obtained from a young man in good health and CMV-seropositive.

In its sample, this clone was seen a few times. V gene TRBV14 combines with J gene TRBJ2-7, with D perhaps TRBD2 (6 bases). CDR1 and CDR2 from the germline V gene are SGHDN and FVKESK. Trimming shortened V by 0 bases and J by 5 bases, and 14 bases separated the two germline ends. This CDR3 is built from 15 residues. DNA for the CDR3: TGTGCCAGCAGCCAAGATATGGGACTGCCTCACGAGCAGTACTTC. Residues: CASSQDMGLPHEQYF.

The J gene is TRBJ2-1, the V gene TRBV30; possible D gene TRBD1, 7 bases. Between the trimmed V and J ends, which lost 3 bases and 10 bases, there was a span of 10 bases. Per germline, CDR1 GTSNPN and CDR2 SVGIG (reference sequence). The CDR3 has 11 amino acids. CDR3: CAWREGAEQFF. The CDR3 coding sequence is TGTGCCTGGAGGGAGGGGGCCGAGCAGTTCTTC.

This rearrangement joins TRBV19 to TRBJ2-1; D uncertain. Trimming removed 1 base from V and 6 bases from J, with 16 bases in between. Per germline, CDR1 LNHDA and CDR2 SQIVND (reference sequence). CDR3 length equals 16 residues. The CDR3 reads CASSIVRSALGNEQFF. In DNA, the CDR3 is TGTGCCAGTAGTATAGTGAGGAGTGCCCTTGGCAATGAGCAGTTCTTC. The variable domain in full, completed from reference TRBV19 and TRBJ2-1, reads DGGITQSPKYLFRKEGQNVTLSCEQNLNHDAMYWYRQDPGQGLRLIYYSQIVNDFQKGDIAEGYSVSREKKESFPLTVTSAQKNPTAFYLCASSIVRSALGNEQFFGPGTRLTVL.

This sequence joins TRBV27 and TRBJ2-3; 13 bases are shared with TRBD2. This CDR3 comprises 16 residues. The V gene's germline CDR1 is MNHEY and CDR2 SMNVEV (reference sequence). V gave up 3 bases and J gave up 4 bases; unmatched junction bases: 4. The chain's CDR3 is CASSFLLAGGADTQYF. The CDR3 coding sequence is TGTGCCAGCAGTTTTTTACTAGCGGGAGGGGCAGATACGCAGTATTTT.

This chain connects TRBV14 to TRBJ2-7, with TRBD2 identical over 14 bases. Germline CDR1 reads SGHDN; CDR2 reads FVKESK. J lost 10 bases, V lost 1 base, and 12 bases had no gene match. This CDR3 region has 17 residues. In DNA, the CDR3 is TGTGCCAGCAGCCAAGTTTCCACCGGGACTAGCGGGAGTATTCAGTACTTC. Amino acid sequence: CASSQVSTGTSGSIQYF. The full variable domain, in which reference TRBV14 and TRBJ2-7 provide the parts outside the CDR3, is EAGVTQFPSHSVIEKGQTVTLRCDPISGHDNLYWYRRVMGKEIKFLLHFVKESKQDESGMPNNRFLAERTGGTYSTLKVQPAELEDSGVYFCASSQVSTGTSGSIQYFGPGTRLTVT.

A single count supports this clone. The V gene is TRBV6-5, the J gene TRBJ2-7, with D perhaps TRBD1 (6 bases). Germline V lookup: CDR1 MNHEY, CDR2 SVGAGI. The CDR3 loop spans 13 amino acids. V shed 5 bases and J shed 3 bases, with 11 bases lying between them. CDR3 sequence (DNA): TGTGCCAGCAGTGCACAGGGAAACTACGAGCAGTACTTC. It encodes CASSAQGNYEQYF.

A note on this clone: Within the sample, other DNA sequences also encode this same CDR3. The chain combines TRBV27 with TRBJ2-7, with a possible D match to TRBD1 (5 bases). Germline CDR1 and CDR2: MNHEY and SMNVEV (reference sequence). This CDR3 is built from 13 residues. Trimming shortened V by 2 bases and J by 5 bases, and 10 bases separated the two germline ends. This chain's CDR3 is CASSLQGRDEQYF. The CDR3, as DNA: TGTGCCAGCAGTTTACAGGGAAGGGACGAGCAGTACTTC.

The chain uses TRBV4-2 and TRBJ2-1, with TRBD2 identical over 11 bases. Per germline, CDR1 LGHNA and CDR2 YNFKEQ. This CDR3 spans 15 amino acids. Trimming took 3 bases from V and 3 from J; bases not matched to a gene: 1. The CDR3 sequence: CASSHGTSGYNEQFF. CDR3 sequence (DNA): TGTGCCAGCAGCCATGGGACTAGCGGCTACAATGAGCAGTTCTTC.

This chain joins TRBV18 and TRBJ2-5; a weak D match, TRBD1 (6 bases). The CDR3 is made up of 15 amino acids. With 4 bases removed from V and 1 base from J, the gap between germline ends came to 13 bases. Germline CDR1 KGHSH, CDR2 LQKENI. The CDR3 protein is CASSRSWTAQETQYF. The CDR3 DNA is TGTGCCAGCTCACGCTCCTGGACAGCCCAAGAGACCCAGTACTTC.

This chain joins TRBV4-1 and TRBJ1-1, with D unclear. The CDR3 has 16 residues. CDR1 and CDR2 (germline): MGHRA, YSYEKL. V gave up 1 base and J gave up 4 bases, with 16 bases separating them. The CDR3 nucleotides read TGCGCCAGCAGCCAAGCCCTTGGCCCGAGGTCCACTGAAGCTTTCTTT. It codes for CASSQALGPRSTEAFF.

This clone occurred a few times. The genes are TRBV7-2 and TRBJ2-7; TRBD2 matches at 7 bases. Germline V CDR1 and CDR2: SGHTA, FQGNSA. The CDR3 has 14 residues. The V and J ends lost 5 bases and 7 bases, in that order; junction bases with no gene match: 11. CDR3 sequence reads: CASSLSGSPLEQYF. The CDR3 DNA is TGTGCCAGCAGCCTTAGCGGGTCTCCCCTGGAGCAGTACTTC. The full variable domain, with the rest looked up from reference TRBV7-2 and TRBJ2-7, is GAGVSQSPSNKVTEKGKDVELRCDPISGHTALYWYRQSLGQGLEFLIYFQGNSAPDKSGLPSDRFSAERTGGSVSTLTIQRTQQEDSAVYLCASSLSGSPLEQYFGPGTRLTVT.

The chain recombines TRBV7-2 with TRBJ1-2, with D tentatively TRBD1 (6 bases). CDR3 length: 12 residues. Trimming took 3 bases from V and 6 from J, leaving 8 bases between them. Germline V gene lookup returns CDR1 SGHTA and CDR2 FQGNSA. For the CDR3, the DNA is TGTGCCAGCAGCTTCAGGACAGATGGCTACACCTTC. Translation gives CASSFRTDGYTF.

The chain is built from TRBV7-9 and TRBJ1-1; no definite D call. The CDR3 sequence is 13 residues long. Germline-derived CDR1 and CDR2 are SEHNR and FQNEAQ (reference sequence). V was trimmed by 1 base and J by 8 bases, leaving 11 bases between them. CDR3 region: CASSLGPGSEAFF. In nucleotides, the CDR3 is TGTGCCAGCAGCTTAGGCCCGGGGTCAGAAGCTTTCTTT.

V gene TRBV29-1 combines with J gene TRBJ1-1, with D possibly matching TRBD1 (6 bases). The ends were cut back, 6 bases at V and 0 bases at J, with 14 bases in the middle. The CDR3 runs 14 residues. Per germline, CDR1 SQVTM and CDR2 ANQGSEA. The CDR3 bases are TGCAGCGTATCTAAAGGACAGATGAACACTGAAGCTTTCTTT. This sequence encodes CSVSKGQMNTEAFF.

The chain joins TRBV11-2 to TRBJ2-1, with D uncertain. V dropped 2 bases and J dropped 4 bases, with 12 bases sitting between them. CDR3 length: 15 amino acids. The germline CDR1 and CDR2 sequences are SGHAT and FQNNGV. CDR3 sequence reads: CASSLIRGRYNEQFF. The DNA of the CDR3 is TGTGCCAGCAGCTTAATCCGCGGTAGGTACAATGAGCAGTTCTTC.

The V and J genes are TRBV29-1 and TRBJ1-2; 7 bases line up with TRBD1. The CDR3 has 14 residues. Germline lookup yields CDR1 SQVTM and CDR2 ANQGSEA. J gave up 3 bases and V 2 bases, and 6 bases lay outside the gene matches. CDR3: CSVERTGSDYGYTF. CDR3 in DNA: TGCAGCGTTGAAAGGACAGGTAGTGACTATGGCTACACCTTC.

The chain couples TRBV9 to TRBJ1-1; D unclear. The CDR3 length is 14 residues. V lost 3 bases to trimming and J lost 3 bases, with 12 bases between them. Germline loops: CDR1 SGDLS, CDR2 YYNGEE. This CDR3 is CASSEFGGDTEAFF. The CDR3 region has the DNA TGTGCCAGCAGCGAGTTCGGAGGCGACACTGAAGCTTTCTTT.

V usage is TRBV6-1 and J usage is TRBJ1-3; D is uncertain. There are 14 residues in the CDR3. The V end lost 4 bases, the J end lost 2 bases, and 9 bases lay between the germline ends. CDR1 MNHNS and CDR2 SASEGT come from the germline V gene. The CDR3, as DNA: TGTGCCAGCAGTGTTTCAGAAACTGGAAACACCATATATTTT. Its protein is CASSVSETGNTIYF.

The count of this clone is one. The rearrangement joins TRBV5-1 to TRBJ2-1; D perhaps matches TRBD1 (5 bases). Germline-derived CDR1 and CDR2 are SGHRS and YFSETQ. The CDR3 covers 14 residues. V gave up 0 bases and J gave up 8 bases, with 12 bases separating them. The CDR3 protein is CASSLVRVGDEQFF. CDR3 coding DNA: TGCGCCAGCAGCTTGGTCAGGGTTGGCGATGAGCAGTTCTTC.

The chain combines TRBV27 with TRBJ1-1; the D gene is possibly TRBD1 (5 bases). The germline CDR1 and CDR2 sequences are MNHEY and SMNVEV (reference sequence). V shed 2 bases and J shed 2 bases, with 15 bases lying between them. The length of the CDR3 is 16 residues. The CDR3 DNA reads TGTGCCAGCAGTTTAGACCCGAGGGGACTAAACACTGAAGCTTTCTTT. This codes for CASSLDPRGLNTEAFF.

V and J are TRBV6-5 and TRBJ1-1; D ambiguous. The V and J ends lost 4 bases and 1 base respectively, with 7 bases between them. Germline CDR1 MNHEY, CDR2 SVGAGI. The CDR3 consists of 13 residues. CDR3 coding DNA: TGTGCCAGCAGTTCGGAGGGGAACACTGAAGCTTTCTTT. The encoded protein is CASSSEGNTEAFF.

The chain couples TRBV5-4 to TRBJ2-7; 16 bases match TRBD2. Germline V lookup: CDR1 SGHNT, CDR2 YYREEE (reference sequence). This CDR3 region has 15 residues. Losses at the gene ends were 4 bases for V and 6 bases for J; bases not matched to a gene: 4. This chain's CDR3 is CASSPGTSGRGEQYF. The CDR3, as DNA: TGTGCCAGCAGCCCCGGGACTAGCGGGAGGGGCGAGCAGTACTTC.

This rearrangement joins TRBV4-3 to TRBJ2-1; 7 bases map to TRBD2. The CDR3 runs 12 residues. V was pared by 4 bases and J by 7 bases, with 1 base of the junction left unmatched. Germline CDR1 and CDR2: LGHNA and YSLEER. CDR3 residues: CASSRRENEQFF. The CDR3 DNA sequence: TGCGCCAGCAGCCGGCGGGAGAATGAGCAGTTCTTC.

The CDR3 loop is CASTGGSVAEQFF. CDR3 DNA sequence: TGTGCCAGCACTGGAGGGAGCGTCGCTGAGCAGTTCTTC. The chain recombines TRBV2 with TRBJ2-1, with a weak D call TRBD2 (6 bases). V was cut by 7 bases and J by 9 bases, with 16 bases left in between. The CDR3 consists of 13 residues. Germline V gene data show CDR1 as SNHLY and CDR2 as FYNNEI.

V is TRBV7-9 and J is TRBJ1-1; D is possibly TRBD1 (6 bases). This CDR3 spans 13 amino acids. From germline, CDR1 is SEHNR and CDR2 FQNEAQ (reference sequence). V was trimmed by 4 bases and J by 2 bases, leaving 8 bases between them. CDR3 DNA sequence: TGTGCCAGCAGCTGGACAGATAACACTGAAGCTTTCTTT. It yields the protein CASSWTDNTEAFF.

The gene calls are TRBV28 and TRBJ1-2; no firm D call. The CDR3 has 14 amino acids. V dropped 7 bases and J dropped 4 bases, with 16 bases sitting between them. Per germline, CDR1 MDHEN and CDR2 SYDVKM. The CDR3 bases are TGTGCCAGCACCATTTCGGGTCTTTTCTATGGCTACACCTTC. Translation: CASTISGLFYGYTF.

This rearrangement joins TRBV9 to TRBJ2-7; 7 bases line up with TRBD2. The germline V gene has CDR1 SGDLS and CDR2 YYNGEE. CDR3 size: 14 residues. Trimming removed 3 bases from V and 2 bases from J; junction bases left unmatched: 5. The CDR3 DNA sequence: TGTGCCAGCAGCGCGGGAGGATTAACCTACGAGCAGTACTTC. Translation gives CASSAGGLTYEQYF. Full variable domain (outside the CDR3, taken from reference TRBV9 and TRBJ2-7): DSGVTQTPKHLITATGQRVTLRCSPRSGDLSVYWYQQSLDQGLQFLIQYYNGEERAKGNILERFSAQQFPDLHSELNLSSLELGDSALYFCASSAGGLTYEQYFGPGTRLTVT.

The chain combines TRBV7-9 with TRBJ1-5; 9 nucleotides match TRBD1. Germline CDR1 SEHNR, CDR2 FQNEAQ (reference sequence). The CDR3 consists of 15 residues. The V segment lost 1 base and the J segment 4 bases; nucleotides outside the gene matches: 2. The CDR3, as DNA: TGTGCCAGCAGCTTAGGGGACAGGGTGAATCAGCCCCAGCATTTT. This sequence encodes CASSLGDRVNQPQHF. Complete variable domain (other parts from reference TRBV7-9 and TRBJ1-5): DTGVSQNPRHKITKRGQNVTFRCDPISEHNRLYWYRQTLGQGPEFLTYFQNEAQLEKSRLLSDRFSAERPKGSFSTLEIQRTEQGDSAMYLCASSLGDRVNQPQHFGDGTRLSIL.

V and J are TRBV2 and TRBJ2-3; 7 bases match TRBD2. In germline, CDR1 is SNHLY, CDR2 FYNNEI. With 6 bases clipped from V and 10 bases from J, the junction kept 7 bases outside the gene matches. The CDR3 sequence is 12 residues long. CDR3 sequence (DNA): TGTGCCAGCAGAATTACTAGCGCAGCGCAGTATTTT. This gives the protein CASRITSAAQYF.